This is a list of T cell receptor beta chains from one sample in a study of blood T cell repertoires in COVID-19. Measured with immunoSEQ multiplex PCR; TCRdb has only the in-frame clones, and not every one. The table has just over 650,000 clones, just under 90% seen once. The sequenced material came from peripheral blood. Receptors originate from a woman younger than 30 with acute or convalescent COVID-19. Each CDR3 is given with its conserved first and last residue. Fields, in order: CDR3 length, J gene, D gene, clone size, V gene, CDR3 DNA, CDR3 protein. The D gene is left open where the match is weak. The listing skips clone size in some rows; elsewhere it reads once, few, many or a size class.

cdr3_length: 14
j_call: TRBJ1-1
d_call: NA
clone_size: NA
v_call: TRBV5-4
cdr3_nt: TGTGCCAGCAGCTTGACAGGGCCGAACACTGAAGCTTTCTTT
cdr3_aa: CASSLTGPNTEAFF

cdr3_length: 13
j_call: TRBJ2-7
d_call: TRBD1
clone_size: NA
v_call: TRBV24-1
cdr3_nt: TGTGCCACCAGTGAACAGGGGTCCTACGAGCAGTACTTC
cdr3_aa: CATSEQGSYEQYF

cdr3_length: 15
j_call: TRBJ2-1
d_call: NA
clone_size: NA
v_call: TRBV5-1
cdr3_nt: TGCGCCAGCAGCTTGGGGGTTGGCCCAGCGGGTGAGCAGTTCTTC
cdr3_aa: CASSLGVGPAGEQFF

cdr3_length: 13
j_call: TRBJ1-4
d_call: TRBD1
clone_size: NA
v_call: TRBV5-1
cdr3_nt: TGCGCCAGCAGCAGGGGGCAAAATGAAAAACTGTTTTTT
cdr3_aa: CASSRGQNEKLFF

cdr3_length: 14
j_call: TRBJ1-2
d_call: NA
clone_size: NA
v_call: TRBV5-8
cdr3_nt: TGTGCCAGCAGCTTGGATCACAGGGCCTATGGCTACACCTTC
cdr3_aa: CASSLDHRAYGYTF

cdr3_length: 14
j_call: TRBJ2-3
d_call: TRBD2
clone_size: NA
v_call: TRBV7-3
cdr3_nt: TGTGCCAGCAGCTCCTCGGGAGGGACAGATACGCAGTATTTT
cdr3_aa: CASSSSGGTDTQYF

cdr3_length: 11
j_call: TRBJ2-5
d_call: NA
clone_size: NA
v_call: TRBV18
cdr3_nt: TGTGCCAGCTCACGAGAAGAGACCCAGTACTTC
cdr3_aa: CASSREETQYF

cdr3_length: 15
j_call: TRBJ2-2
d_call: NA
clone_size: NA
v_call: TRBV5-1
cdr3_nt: TGCGCCAGCAGCCCCTCATCCGGGGGAGCCGGGGAGCTGTTTTTT
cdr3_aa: CASSPSSGGAGELFF

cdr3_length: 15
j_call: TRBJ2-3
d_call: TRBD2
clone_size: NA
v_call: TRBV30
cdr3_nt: TGTGCCTGGACTAGCGGGGGTGGCGACACAGATACGCAGTATTTT
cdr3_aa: CAWTSGGGDTDTQYF

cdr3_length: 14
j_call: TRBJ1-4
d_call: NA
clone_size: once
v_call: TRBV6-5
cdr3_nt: TGTGCCAGCAGTTACACTTCCCGAGCCGAAAAACTGTTTTTT
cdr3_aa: CASSYTSRAEKLFF

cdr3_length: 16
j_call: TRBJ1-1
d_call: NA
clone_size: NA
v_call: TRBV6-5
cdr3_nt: TGTGCCAGCAGTTACTGGGGGGTTAACAAGAACACTGAAGCTTTCTTT
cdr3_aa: CASSYWGVNKNTEAFF

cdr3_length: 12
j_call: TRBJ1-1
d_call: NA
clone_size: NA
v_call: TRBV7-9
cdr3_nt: TGTGCCAGCAGCCCAACTCAGGGAAGGGCTTTCTTT
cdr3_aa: CASSPTQGRAFF

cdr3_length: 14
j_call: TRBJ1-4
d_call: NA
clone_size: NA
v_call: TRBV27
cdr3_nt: TGTGCCAGCAGTTTAAGAGGGCTTAATGAAAAACTGTTTTTT
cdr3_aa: CASSLRGLNEKLFF

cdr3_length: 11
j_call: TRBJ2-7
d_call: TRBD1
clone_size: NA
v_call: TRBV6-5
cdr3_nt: TGTGCCACCGACAGGGGGACCGAGCAGTACTTC
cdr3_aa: CATDRGTEQYF

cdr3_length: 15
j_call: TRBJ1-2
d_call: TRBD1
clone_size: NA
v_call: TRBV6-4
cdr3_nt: TGTGCCAGCAGGGTACAGGGGGACACTAACTATGGCTACACCTTC
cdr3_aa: CASRVQGDTNYGYTF

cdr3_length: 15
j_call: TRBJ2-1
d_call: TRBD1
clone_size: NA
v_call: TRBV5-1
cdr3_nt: TGCGCCAGCAGCCACCGGCCGAGGGGGCGGGATGAGCAGTTCTTC
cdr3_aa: CASSHRPRGRDEQFF

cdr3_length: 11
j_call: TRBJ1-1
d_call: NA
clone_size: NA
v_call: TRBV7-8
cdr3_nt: TGTGCCAGCAGCTTCAGCACTGAAGCTTTCTTT
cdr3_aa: CASSFSTEAFF

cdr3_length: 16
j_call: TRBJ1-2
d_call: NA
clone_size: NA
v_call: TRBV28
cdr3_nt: TGTGCCAGCAGCTATCCCCCCGGGATGGGTAACTATGGCTACACCTTC
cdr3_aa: CASSYPPGMGNYGYTF

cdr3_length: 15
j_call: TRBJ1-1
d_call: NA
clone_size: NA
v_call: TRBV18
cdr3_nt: TGTGCCAGCTCACCGCTTCGGGGGTGGGACACTGAAGCTTTCTTT
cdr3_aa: CASSPLRGWDTEAFF

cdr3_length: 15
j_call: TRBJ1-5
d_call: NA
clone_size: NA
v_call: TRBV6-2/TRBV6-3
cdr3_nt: TGTGCCAGCAGTTACTCGGGACAAAGGAATCAGCCCCAGCATTTT
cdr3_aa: CASSYSGQRNQPQHF

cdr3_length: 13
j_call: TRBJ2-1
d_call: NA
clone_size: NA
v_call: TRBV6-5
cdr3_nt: TGTGCCAGCAGTTATGATCTAGCAGATCGGCAGTTCTTC
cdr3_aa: CASSYDLADRQFF

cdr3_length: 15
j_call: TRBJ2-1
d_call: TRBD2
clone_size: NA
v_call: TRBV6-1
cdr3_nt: TGTGCCAGCAGTGAGCTAGCGGGGAGGTACAATGAGCAGTTCTTC
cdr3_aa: CASSELAGRYNEQFF

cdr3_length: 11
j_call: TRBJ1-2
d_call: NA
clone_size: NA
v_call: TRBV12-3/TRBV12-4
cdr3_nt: TGTGCCAGCAGTTCGGGGTTCGGCTACACCTTC
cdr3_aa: CASSSGFGYTF

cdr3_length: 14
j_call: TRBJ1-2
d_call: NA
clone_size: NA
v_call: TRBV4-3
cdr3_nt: TGCGCCAGCAGCCAAGCGGGAACTAACTATGGCTACACCTTC
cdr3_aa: CASSQAGTNYGYTF

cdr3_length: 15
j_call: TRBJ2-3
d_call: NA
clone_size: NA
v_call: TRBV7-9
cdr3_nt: TGTGCCAGCAGCTTCCGGGGAACTAGCACAGATACGCAGTATTTT
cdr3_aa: CASSFRGTSTDTQYF

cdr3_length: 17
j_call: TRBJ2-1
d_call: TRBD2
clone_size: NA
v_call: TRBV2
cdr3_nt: TGTGCCAGCAGAGCGACTAGCGGGGGACCATCCTACAATGAGCAGTTCTTC
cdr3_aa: CASRATSGGPSYNEQFF

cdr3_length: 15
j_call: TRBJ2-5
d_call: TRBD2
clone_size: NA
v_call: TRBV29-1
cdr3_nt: TGCAGCGTTGTAGCTAGCGGGGGTTGGATAGAGACCCAGTACTTC
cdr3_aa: CSVVASGGWIETQYF

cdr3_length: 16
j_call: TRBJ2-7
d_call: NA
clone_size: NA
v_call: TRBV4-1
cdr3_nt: TGCGCCAGCAGCCAAGTGGGCGGGACGATCTCCTACGAGCAGTACTTC
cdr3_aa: CASSQVGGTISYEQYF

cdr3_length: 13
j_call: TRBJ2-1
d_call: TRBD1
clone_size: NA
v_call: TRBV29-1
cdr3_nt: TGCAGCGTAGGACAGGGGGGCTACAATGAGCAGTTCTTC
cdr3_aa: CSVGQGGYNEQFF

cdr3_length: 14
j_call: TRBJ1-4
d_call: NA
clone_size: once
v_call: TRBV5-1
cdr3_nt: TGCGCCAGCAGCTTACCGGGGAGTACGGAAAAACTGTTTTTT
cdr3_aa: CASSLPGSTEKLFF

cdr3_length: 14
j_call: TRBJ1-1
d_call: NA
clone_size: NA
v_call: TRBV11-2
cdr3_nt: TGTGCCAGCAGCTTAGTACCAGGGAGGGCTGAAGCTTTCTTT
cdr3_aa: CASSLVPGRAEAFF

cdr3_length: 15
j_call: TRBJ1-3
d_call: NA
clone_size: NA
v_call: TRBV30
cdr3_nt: TGTGCCTCTCAGGGGAAGGACCTCTTTGGAAACACCATATATTTT
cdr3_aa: CASQGKDLFGNTIYF

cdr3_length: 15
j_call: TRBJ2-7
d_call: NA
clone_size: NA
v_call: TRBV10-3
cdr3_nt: TGTGCCATCAGTGAGGAGGGGGGGCCGCCCTACGAGCAGTACTTC
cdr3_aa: CAISEEGGPPYEQYF

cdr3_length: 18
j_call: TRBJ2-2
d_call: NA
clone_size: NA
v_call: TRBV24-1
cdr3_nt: TGTGCCACCAGTGATTTAGGGGGACCCCCTCCGAACACCGGGGAGCTGTTTTTT
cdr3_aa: CATSDLGGPPPNTGELFF

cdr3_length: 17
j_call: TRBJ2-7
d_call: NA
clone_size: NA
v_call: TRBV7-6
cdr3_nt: TGTGCCAGCAGCTTAGTAGCCCAACAGGGTCATCGGGGCGAGCAGTACTTC
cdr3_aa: CASSLVAQQGHRGEQYF

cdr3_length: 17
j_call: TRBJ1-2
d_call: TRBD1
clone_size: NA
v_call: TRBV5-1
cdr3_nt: TGCGCCAGCAGCTCTCAGGGGGCAGCGGGGATAGACTATGGCTACACCTTC
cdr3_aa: CASSSQGAAGIDYGYTF

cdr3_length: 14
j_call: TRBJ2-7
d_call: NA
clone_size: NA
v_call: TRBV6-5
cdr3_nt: TGTGCCAGTACGGTCGTCGAGGCCTTTTACGAGCAGTACTTC
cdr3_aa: CASTVVEAFYEQYF

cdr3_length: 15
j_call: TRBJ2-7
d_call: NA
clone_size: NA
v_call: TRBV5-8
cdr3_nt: TGTGCCAGCAGCTTGTTTACAGCCCCTCCCTACGAGCAGTACTTC
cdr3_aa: CASSLFTAPPYEQYF

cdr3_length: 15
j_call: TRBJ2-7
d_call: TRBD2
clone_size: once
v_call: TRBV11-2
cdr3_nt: TGTGCCAGCAGCCACAGCGGGGGCCCCTCCTACGAGCAGTACTTC
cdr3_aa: CASSHSGGPSYEQYF

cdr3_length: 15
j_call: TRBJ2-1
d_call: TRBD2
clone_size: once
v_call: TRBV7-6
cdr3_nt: TGTGCCAGCACACCGGGACTAGCGGGGACCAATGAGCAGTTCTTC
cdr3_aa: CASTPGLAGTNEQFF

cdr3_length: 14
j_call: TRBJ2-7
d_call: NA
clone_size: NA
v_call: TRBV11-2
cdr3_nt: TGTGCCAGCAGCTTGGATCGACTAACCTACGAGCAGTACTTC
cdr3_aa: CASSLDRLTYEQYF

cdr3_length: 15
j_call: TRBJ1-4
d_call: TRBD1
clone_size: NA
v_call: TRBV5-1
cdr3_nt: TGCGCCAGCAGAACGATGACAGGGGCGGGTGAAAAACTGTTTTTT
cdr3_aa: CASRTMTGAGEKLFF

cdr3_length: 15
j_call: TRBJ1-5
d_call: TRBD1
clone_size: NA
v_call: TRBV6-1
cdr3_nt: TGTGCCAGCAGTGAAGGACAGGGTGGTAATCAGCCCCAGCATTTT
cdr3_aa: CASSEGQGGNQPQHF

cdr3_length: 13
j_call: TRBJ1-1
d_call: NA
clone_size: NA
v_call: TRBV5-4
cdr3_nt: TGTGCCAGCAGCTCCAGGCCGAACACTGAAGCTTTCTTT
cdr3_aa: CASSSRPNTEAFF

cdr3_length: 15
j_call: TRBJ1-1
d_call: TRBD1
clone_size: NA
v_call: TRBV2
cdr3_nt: TGTGCCACCCAACAGGGGGCGGCTATGAACACTGAAGCTTTCTTT
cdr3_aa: CATQQGAAMNTEAFF

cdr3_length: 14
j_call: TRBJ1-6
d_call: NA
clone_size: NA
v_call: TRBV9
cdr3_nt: TGTGCCAGCAGCTCGGACAGCCGTAATTCACCCCTCCACTTT
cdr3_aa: CASSSDSRNSPLHF

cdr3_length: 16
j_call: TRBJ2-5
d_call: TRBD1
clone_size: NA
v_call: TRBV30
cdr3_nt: TGTGCCTCGACATATTGGGGACAGGGGGCGCGAGAGACCCAGTACTTC
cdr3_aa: CASTYWGQGARETQYF

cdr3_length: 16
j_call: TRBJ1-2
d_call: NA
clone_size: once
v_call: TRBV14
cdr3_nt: TGTGCCAGCAGCCAAGACGGGGGGACCTCGATCTATGGCTACACCTTC
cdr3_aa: CASSQDGGTSIYGYTF

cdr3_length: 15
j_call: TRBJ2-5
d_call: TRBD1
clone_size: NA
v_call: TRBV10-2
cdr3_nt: TGCGCCAGCACCAAGACAGGGGGCGGCCAAGAGACCCAGTACTTC
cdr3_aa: CASTKTGGGQETQYF

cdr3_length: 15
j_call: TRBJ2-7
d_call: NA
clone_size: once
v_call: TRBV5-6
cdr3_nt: TGTGCCAGCAGCTTGGTCCCCCAGGCCTCCTACGAGCAGTACTTC
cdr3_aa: CASSLVPQASYEQYF

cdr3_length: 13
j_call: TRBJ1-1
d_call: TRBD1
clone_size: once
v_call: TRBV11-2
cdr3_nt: TGTGCCAGCAGCTTAGAACAGGGGTTGGGAGCTTTCTTT
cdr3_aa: CASSLEQGLGAFF

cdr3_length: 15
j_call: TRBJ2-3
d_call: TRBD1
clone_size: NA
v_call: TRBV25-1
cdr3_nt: TGTGCCAGCAGTGGCGACAGGGTCTTCGGAGATACGCAGTATTTT
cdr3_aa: CASSGDRVFGDTQYF

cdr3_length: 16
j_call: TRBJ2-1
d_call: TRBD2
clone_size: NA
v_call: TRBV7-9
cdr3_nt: TGTGCCAGCAGCTTAGTGGCGGGGGTCCACTACAATGAGCAGTTCTTC
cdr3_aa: CASSLVAGVHYNEQFF